The T cell receptor beta chain under discussion was sequenced for a study of T cell responses to AZD1222 COVID-19 vaccine. Study-wide findings and caveats: As reported, nearly half of all spike-specific TCRs target variant regions that are unmutated. White British donors predominated, females outnumbered males, and clonal diversity was possibly underestimated.

Trimming removed 2 bases from V and 6 bases from J; junction bases left unmatched: 6. The CDR3 loop spans 14 amino acids. Per germline, CDR1 SGHDT and CDR2 YYEEEE. A remark on this clone: Its target is unknown.

The method was immunoSEQ multiplex PCR; TCRdb's version includes in-frame clones alone and lacks a portion of them. This table has about 150,000 clones, roughly 87% appearing once. The source material was peripheral blood, sampled on day 0 of AZD1222 vaccination. The origin of this receptor is an adult in good health. The chain carries TRBV5-6 and TRBJ1-1, with 8 nucleotides matching TRBD1. The CDR3 loop is CASSFGAGGSEAFF. CDR3 DNA: TGTGCCAGCAGCTTCGGGGCAGGGGGCTCTGAAGCTTTCTTT.